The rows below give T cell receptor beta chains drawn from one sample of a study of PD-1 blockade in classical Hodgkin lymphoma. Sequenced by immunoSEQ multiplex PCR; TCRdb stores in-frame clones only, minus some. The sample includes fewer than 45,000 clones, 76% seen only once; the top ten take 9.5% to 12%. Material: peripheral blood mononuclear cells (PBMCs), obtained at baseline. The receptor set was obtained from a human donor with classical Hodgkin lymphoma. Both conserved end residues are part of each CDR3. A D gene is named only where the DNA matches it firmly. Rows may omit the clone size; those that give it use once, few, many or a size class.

TGTGCCACCAGCAGAGGGGATAGCATCGAGACCCAGTACTTC	CATSRGDSIETQYF	TRBJ2-5	-	TRBV15	-
TGTGCCAGCAGCTTGGGACAGGGTTGGGAGACCCAGTACTTC	CASSLGQGWETQYF	TRBJ2-5	TRBD1	TRBV5-4	once
TGTGCCACCTTCTCCCCCGGGACTAGCGGGAGGGGCGCCTACAATGAGCAGTTCTTC	CATFSPGTSGRGAYNEQFF	TRBJ2-1	TRBD2	TRBV15	-
TGTGCCATTACCGGGACAAAAAAAGGCAAGCAGCCCCAGCATTTT	CAITGTKKGKQPQHF	TRBJ1-5	-	TRBV28	-
TGTGCCAGCAGTTACTCCCTTCGCGAAAAACTGTTTTTT	CASSYSLREKLFF	TRBJ1-4	-	TRBV6-5	-
TGTGCTAGTGGTTTGGGGACACAGGGGGCTAGCACAGATACGCAGTATTTT	CASGLGTQGASTDTQYF	TRBJ2-3	TRBD1	TRBV12-5	-
TGCGCCAGCAGAGGACAGTCGACTAATGAAAAACTGTTTTTT	CASRGQSTNEKLFF	TRBJ1-4	-	TRBV5-1	once
TGTGCCAGCAGCTTAAACTATGGCTACACCTTC	CASSLNYGYTF	TRBJ1-2	-	TRBV7-1	-
TGTGCCAGCAGTTGGGTGGGGCCCACAGATACGCAGTATTTT	CASSWVGPTDTQYF	TRBJ2-3	-	TRBV27	-
TGTGCCAGCAGCCCATCCCAAGGCTCGAACTATGGCTACACCTTC	CASSPSQGSNYGYTF	TRBJ1-2	-	TRBV7-6	-
TGTGCCAGCAGTGACGGGGATACCGGGGAGCTGTTTTTT	CASSDGDTGELFF	TRBJ2-2	-	TRBV25-1	-
TGTGCCAGCAGTTCACTCTCTGGAAACACCATATATTTT	CASSSLSGNTIYF	TRBJ1-3	-	TRBV27	-
TGTGCCAGCAGTCATCCGCGGGAGAAGTTCACCGGGGAGCTGTTTTTT	CASSHPREKFTGELFF	TRBJ2-2	TRBD2	TRBV2	-
TGTGCCACCAGCAGAGACTCGGGGGAGCAGTACTTC	CATSRDSGEQYF	TRBJ2-7	-	TRBV15	-
TGTGCCAGCAGCCCAGGACTAGCGGGAAGTGGAGGCGAGCAGTACTTC	CASSPGLAGSGGEQYF	TRBJ2-7	TRBD2	TRBV7-9	-
TGTGCCAGCAGCTTGGGGGACAGGGGTACGAATACGCAGTATTTT	CASSLGDRGTNTQYF	TRBJ2-3	TRBD1	TRBV7-9	-
TGTGCCAGCAGCCTCCGGGACAGACCTGGATCCAATCAGCCCCAGCATTTT	CASSLRDRPGSNQPQHF	TRBJ1-5	TRBD1	TRBV7-2	once
TGCGCCAGCAGCTTCCGGGACGGAGCTGATTATGGCTACACCTTC	CASSFRDGADYGYTF	TRBJ1-2	-	TRBV5-1	-
TGTGCCAGCAGTTACTCCCCGTTGGTCGGCGGAAACACCATATATTTT	CASSYSPLVGGNTIYF	TRBJ1-3	-	TRBV6-5	few
TGTGCCAGCAGCCCAACAGGGGTTCTAAGTGGCTACACCTTC	CASSPTGVLSGYTF	TRBJ1-2	TRBD1	TRBV7-2	-
TGCAGCGTCAGGGTAGGGAGTGAGCAGTTCTTC	CSVRVGSEQFF	TRBJ2-1	-	TRBV29-1	-
TGTGCCAGCAGCCGACTTGTCGGACAGGGGGGCCAGGGGTACTTC	CASSRLVGQGGQGYF	TRBJ2-7	TRBD1	TRBV28	-
TGTGCCAGTAGTATAAGGTGGGAACCTGCGCTGGTGACCCAGTACTTC	CASSIRWEPALVTQYF	TRBJ2-5	-	TRBV19	-
TGCGCCAGCAGCCCGCACCTGCTCTCGGGACTAGCGGGAGGGCCCCGCACAGATACGCAGTATTTT	CASSPHLLSGLAGGPRTDTQYF	TRBJ2-3	TRBD2	TRBV5-1	-
TGTGCCAGCAGTGAAGAGTCGGCAGCCCCCACAGATACGCAGTATTTT	CASSEESAAPTDTQYF	TRBJ2-3	-	TRBV6-1	-
TGCGCCAGCAGCCAAGGTCCACAGGTGTCCTACGAGCAGTACTTC	CASSQGPQVSYEQYF	TRBJ2-7	-	TRBV4-1	few
TGTGCCAGCAGTGTAGGACTAGCGGGAGTAGCCGAGCAGTACTTC	CASSVGLAGVAEQYF	TRBJ2-7	TRBD2	TRBV9	-
TGTGCTAGTAGTATTTTACAGGGCCGTCAGCCCCAGCATTTT	CASSILQGRQPQHF	TRBJ1-5	-	TRBV19	-
TGTGCCACCCGGATGTTAGCGGGAACGCAGACCCAGTACTTC	CATRMLAGTQTQYF	TRBJ2-5	TRBD2	TRBV27	-
TGTGCTAGCAGCTCGACAGGGAAGCAGTACTTC	CASSSTGKQYF	TRBJ2-7	TRBD1	TRBV7-7	once
TGTGCCAGCAGCCAAGCTCTGGGGACGGGGGGAAACACCGGGGAGCTGTTTTTT	CASSQALGTGGNTGELFF	TRBJ2-2	TRBD2	TRBV4-2	-
TGTGCCAGTTCGTGGTTGGTGAACACTGAAGCTTTCTTT	CASSWLVNTEAFF	TRBJ1-1	-	TRBV19	-
TGCAGCGTTATGGCCCGGGGGCATGGCTACACCTTC	CSVMARGHGYTF	TRBJ1-2	-	TRBV29-1	few
TGTGCCAGCAGCTTAAACCCGGGAGCTACCTACGAGCAGTACTTC	CASSLNPGATYEQYF	TRBJ2-7	-	TRBV7-2	once
TGTGCCAGCAGCTTCCGCGAACTAGCGGGGGTTTACAATGAGCAGTTCTTC	CASSFRELAGVYNEQFF	TRBJ2-1	TRBD2	TRBV9	-
TGTGCCAGCAGCTTCCCACTGGGACACCGTAACGATGAGCAGTTCTTC	CASSFPLGHRNDEQFF	TRBJ2-1	-	TRBV7-8	-
TGTGCCACCAGTGAGGGACAGGGGGGTGCCGAGCAGTACTTC	CATSEGQGGAEQYF	TRBJ2-7	TRBD1	TRBV6-5	-
TGTGCCAGCAGCCAATATGACCTCCCAAGCAAGGGGACCTACAATGAGCAGTTCTTC	CASSQYDLPSKGTYNEQFF	TRBJ2-1	-	TRBV7-9	-
TGCGCCAGCAGCTTGGAAGGTGATACGCAGTATTTT	CASSLEGDTQYF	TRBJ2-3	-	TRBV5-1	-
TGCGCCAGCAGCCGGACAGGGTTGGGACTAGCGGGAGCAAGCGACAATGAGCAGTTCTTC	CASSRTGLGLAGASDNEQFF	TRBJ2-1	TRBD2	TRBV4-1	-
TGTGCTAGCAGCTCGGGACTAGCGGCTTACAATGAGCAGTTCTTC	CASSSGLAAYNEQFF	TRBJ2-1	TRBD2	TRBV7-7	-
TGTGCCAGTAGTCCCCGCCAATATACAGGGCTGGTTGAAGCTTTCTTT	CASSPRQYTGLVEAFF	TRBJ1-1	-	TRBV19	-
TGTGCCAGCAGCTTATTCCTAGCCGGGCTCTACAATGAGCAGTTCTTC	CASSLFLAGLYNEQFF	TRBJ2-1	-	TRBV7-2	few
TGTGCCAGTAGTGCGCTAGCGACCTACAATGGGCAGTTCTTC	CASSALATYNGQFF	TRBJ2-1	-	TRBV19	-
TGTGCCATCAAGGGGGGGAGAAATCAGCCCCAGCATTTT	CAIKGGRNQPQHF	TRBJ1-5	-	TRBV10-3	-
TGTGCCAGCAGAATAGCGGGCAGCTCCTACGAGCAGTACTTC	CASRIAGSSYEQYF	TRBJ2-7	TRBD2	TRBV28	few
TGTGCCAGCAGCTTAATAGTATCAGATACGCAGTATTTT	CASSLIVSDTQYF	TRBJ2-3	-	TRBV7-3	-